This TCR beta chain stems from a study of shared clonotypes between healthy human individuals. CDR3 size: 14 residues. V gave up 4 bases and J gave up 1 base, with 11 bases separating them. Germline CDR1 reads SGDLS; CDR2 reads YYNGEE. Produced via immunoSEQ multiplex PCR; TCRdb's table is partial and in-frame only. The profile shows 850,000 to 1,200,000 clones, 65% to 75% of them singletons. Sequencing was done on a sample of memory CD4+ T cells sorted from blood. The subset here: CD45RA-negative fraction. The chain employs TRBV9 and TRBJ1-2, with D perhaps matching TRBD1 (5 bases). The sequence came from a young man in good health. The CDR3 loop is CASSRGQHNYGYTF. DNA for the CDR3: TGTGCCAGCAGCAGGGGTCAACATAACTATGGCTACACCTTC.